What follows is one T cell receptor beta chain and its context. As yet, its antigen is unknown. Deep was the level used in running the assay. The table came from immunoSEQ multiplex PCR; TCRdb's copy has only in-frame clones and leaves some out. The sample holds about 2.4 million clones, 90% to 95% seen once. The germline CDR1 and CDR2 sequences are SGHRS and YFSETQ. Losses at the gene ends were 8 bases for V and 1 base for J; bases not matched to a gene: 10. This CDR3 spans 15 amino acids. The data originate from a study of shared clonotypes between healthy human individuals. Findings and caveats of the study: Some clonotypes were shared by all four sorted-subset donors, while others were not shared. The non-shared ones had lower generation probabilities than the shared ones.

The rearrangement links TRBV5-1 to TRBJ1-1, with 8 bases identical to TRBD1. Sequencing was performed on naive CD4+ T cells from PBMCs. Subset here: CD45RA+ positively selected. The receptor was derived from a young man in good health. Some clones in this sample may be carry-over from other donors' samples. The CDR3, as DNA: TGCGCCAGTCGTACAACCGGGACAGGGAACACTGAAGCTTTCTTT. Protein: CASRTTGTGNTEAFF.